Listed here is a single T cell receptor (beta chain). Its antigen is not identified. The data originate from a study of cytomegalovirus exposure and HLA in healthy donors. Study outcomes and limitations: According to a later analysis, donors in an Asian-associated ancestry cluster reportedly had fewer N-insertions than the roughly 660-donor mean.

PCR was performed using 60 Vbeta and 13 Jbeta primers. Libraries were prepared by immunoSEQ multiplex PCR; TCRdb keeps only in-frame clonotypes and omits some of them. This sample has approximately 190,000 clones, with around 78% found just once. The CDR3 contains 16 residues. Germline trimming cut 7 bases from V and 2 bases from J; bases unmatched to any gene: 10. Germline V CDR1 and CDR2: MNHEY, SMNVEV (reference sequence). Sequencing was carried out using PBMCs. The genes are TRBV27 and TRBJ2-3; TRBD2 aligns across 9 bases. The origin of this receptor is a woman aged 25 to 45 in good health and CMV-seropositive. The CDR3 here is CASMGGGAFDTDTQYF. CDR3 bases: TGTGCCAGCATGGGCGGGGGGGCCTTTGACACAGATACGCAGTATTTT.